A selection of T cell receptor beta chains follows, all from one sample in a study of cytomegalovirus exposure and HLA in healthy donors. Profiled with immunoSEQ multiplex PCR; TCRdb holds only in-frame clones, not every one. The sample records 200,000 to 300,000 clones, approximately 85% being singletons. Sequencing was carried out using PBMCs. All receptors come from a woman aged 40 to 49 in good health and CMV-seropositive. Both conserved end residues are part of each CDR3. Each record gives: D gene, clone size, J gene, V gene, CDR3 protein, CDR3 DNA. D genes are given only for firm matches. Clone size is not always given. Where it is, it says once, few, many or a class for expanded clones.

D gene: TRBD1
clone size: .
J gene: TRBJ2-2
V gene: TRBV5-1
CDR3 protein: CASSFLGQTTGELFF
CDR3 DNA: TGCGCCAGCAGCTTCCTGGGACAGACTACCGGGGAGCTGTTTTTT

D gene: TRBD2
clone size: .
J gene: TRBJ2-7
V gene: TRBV2
CDR3 protein: CASRSGLALSYEQYF
CDR3 DNA: TGTGCCAGCAGGTCGGGACTAGCGCTCTCCTACGAGCAGTACTTC

D gene: .
clone size: .
J gene: TRBJ1-2
V gene: TRBV28
CDR3 protein: CASSRPNRERSYTF
CDR3 DNA: TGTGCCAGCAGTAGACCCAACAGGGAGAGGAGCTACACCTTC

D gene: .
clone size: .
J gene: TRBJ2-2
V gene: TRBV7-9
CDR3 protein: CASSSTLYTGELFF
CDR3 DNA: TGTGCCAGCAGCTCGACTTTATACACCGGGGAGCTGTTTTTT

D gene: TRBD2
clone size: .
J gene: TRBJ2-5
V gene: TRBV28
CDR3 protein: CASSSGTLGGETQYF
CDR3 DNA: TGTGCCAGCAGTTCCGGGACCTTGGGGGGGGAGACCCAGTACTTC

D gene: TRBD1
clone size: .
J gene: TRBJ1-2
V gene: TRBV29-1
CDR3 protein: CSVEGGQGLYGYTF
CDR3 DNA: TGCAGCGTTGAGGGCGGACAGGGATTATATGGCTACACCTTC

D gene: .
clone size: .
J gene: TRBJ2-3
V gene: TRBV19
CDR3 protein: CASSISLGDTQYF
CDR3 DNA: TGTGCCAGTAGTATTAGTCTCGGAGATACGCAGTATTTT

D gene: .
clone size: .
J gene: TRBJ1-3
V gene: TRBV30
CDR3 protein: CAWRRTPGNTIYF
CDR3 DNA: TGTGCCTGGAGGCGGACACCGGGAAACACCATATATTTT

D gene: .
clone size: .
J gene: TRBJ2-7
V gene: TRBV6-1
CDR3 protein: CASSEMSRKVEQYF
CDR3 DNA: TGTGCCAGCAGTGAAATGAGTCGAAAAGTCGAGCAGTACTTC

D gene: .
clone size: few
J gene: TRBJ1-1
V gene: TRBV6-6
CDR3 protein: CASSYSLGDTYTEAFF
CDR3 DNA: TGTGCCAGCAGTTACTCACTCGGGGACACTTACACTGAAGCTTTCTTT

D gene: TRBD2
clone size: .
J gene: TRBJ2-3
V gene: TRBV11-1
CDR3 protein: CASSPWTSGKEDTQYF
CDR3 DNA: TGTGCCAGCAGCCCTTGGACTAGCGGGAAAGAAGATACGCAGTATTTT

D gene: .
clone size: .
J gene: TRBJ1-1
V gene: TRBV27
CDR3 protein: CASSIDRPATRMNTEAFF
CDR3 DNA: TGTGCCAGCAGTATCGACAGGCCGGCGACCCGAATGAACACTGAAGCTTTCTTT

D gene: TRBD1
clone size: .
J gene: TRBJ1-6
V gene: TRBV15
CDR3 protein: CATSRGQGGSPLHF
CDR3 DNA: TGTGCCACCAGCAGGGGACAGGGGGGTTCACCCCTCCACTTT

D gene: .
clone size: .
J gene: TRBJ2-7
V gene: TRBV9
CDR3 protein: CASSRNRDSAYEQYF
CDR3 DNA: TGTGCCAGCAGCAGGAACCGGGACTCAGCCTACGAGCAGTACTTC

D gene: .
clone size: few
J gene: TRBJ1-1
V gene: TRBV7-9
CDR3 protein: CASSLDRRARTSNTEAFF
CDR3 DNA: TGTGCCAGCAGCTTAGATCGCAGGGCTCGAACTTCGAACACTGAAGCTTTCTTT

D gene: TRBD1
clone size: once
J gene: TRBJ2-1
V gene: TRBV18
CDR3 protein: CASSPTGTGGVEQFF
CDR3 DNA: TGTGCCAGCTCACCAACCGGGACAGGGGGCGTTGAGCAGTTCTTC

D gene: TRBD1
clone size: .
J gene: TRBJ1-1
V gene: TRBV6-6
CDR3 protein: CASSYVDRGNTEAFF
CDR3 DNA: TGTGCCAGCAGTTACGTTGACAGGGGGAACACTGAAGCTTTCTTT

D gene: TRBD1
clone size: .
J gene: TRBJ1-5
V gene: TRBV7-9
CDR3 protein: CASSWYGTEHQPQHF
CDR3 DNA: TGTGCCAGCAGCTGGTACGGGACAGAACATCAGCCCCAGCATTTT

D gene: TRBD2
clone size: once
J gene: TRBJ2-5
V gene: TRBV7-2
CDR3 protein: CASSLGTSGRSGETQYF
CDR3 DNA: TGTGCCAGCAGCTTAGGGACTAGCGGGAGGAGTGGTGAGACCCAGTACTTC

D gene: TRBD2
clone size: once
J gene: TRBJ2-3
V gene: TRBV18
CDR3 protein: CASSPLGTGLAGADTQYF
CDR3 DNA: TGTGCCAGCTCACCACTGGGGACGGGACTAGCGGGAGCAGATACGCAGTATTTT

D gene: TRBD2
clone size: .
J gene: TRBJ2-7
V gene: TRBV28
CDR3 protein: CASSSAGTSGSYEQYF
CDR3 DNA: TGTGCCAGCAGTTCGGCTGGGACTAGCGGGAGCTACGAGCAGTACTTC

D gene: .
clone size: .
J gene: TRBJ1-1
V gene: TRBV7-6
CDR3 protein: CASSLGQNTEAFF
CDR3 DNA: TGTGCCAGCAGCTTAGGACAGAACACTGAAGCTTTCTTT

D gene: .
clone size: .
J gene: TRBJ2-7
V gene: TRBV6-5
CDR3 protein: CASRQGSYEQYF
CDR3 DNA: TGTGCCAGCAGGCAGGGATCCTACGAGCAGTACTTC

D gene: .
clone size: .
J gene: TRBJ2-7
V gene: TRBV28
CDR3 protein: CASSASRREFDEQYF
CDR3 DNA: TGTGCCAGCAGTGCGTCTAGGAGGGAATTCGACGAGCAGTACTTC

D gene: .
clone size: once
J gene: TRBJ2-3
V gene: TRBV25-1
CDR3 protein: CASSEYPQTDTQYF
CDR3 DNA: TGTGCCAGCAGTGAATATCCTCAGACAGATACGCAGTATTTT

D gene: .
clone size: once
J gene: TRBJ1-3
V gene: TRBV9
CDR3 protein: CASSVRGDLENTIYF
CDR3 DNA: TGTGCCAGCAGCGTACGGGGGGACCTGGAAAACACCATATATTTT

D gene: TRBD1
clone size: .
J gene: TRBJ2-3
V gene: TRBV28
CDR3 protein: CASSPPGQSHTDTQYF
CDR3 DNA: TGTGCCAGCAGTCCCCCGGGACAGAGTCACACAGATACGCAGTATTTT

D gene: TRBD2
clone size: .
J gene: TRBJ2-7
V gene: TRBV4-3
CDR3 protein: CASSQDAGTSSIRAYEQYF
CDR3 DNA: TGCGCCAGCAGCCAAGATGCCGGGACTAGCAGTATCAGGGCCTACGAGCAGTACTTC